One sample yielded the 27 T cell receptor beta chains listed below, sequenced in a study of monozygotic twins with cystic fibrosis. Only in-frame clones appear in the TCRdb table, and some are missing; sequencing was by immunoSEQ multiplex PCR. The profile shows about 36,000 clones, 75% to 90% of them singletons. The sample consisted of blood. These receptor sequences come from a girl aged 2-10 years with cystic fibrosis.

CDR3 in amino acids: CASMWGSYEQYF. The CDR3 nucleotides read TGTGCCAGCATGTGGGGGTCCTACGAGCAGTACTTC. The rearrangement joins TRBV2 to TRBJ2-7; tentatively, D is TRBD1 or TRBD2 (5 bases each). The CDR3 is 12 amino acids. V was shortened by 7 bases and J by 1 base, with 8 bases between the two germline ends. The germline gives CDR1 SNHLY, CDR2 FYNNEI.

This chain connects TRBV14 to TRBJ2-3, with 7 nucleotides matching TRBD2. Per the germline V gene, CDR1 is SGHDN and CDR2 is FVKESK. The CDR3 contains 16 residues. V shed 2 bases and J 2 bases; nucleotides not matched to a gene: 7. The chain's CDR3 is CASSQLGGDFTDTQYF. CDR3 bases: TGTGCCAGCAGCCAATTGGGAGGGGATTTCACAGATACGCAGTATTTT. The entire variable domain, with the rest obtained from reference TRBV14 and TRBJ2-3, is as follows: EAGVTQFPSHSVIEKGQTVTLRCDPISGHDNLYWYRRVMGKEIKFLLHFVKESKQDESGMPNNRFLAERTGGTYSTLKVQPAELEDSGVYFCASSQLGGDFTDTQYFGPGTRLTVL.

This clone was recorded a few times. This chain links TRBV2 with TRBJ1-6; TRBD1 is a possible D gene (5 bases). Trimming stripped 10 bases from V and 5 bases from J, with 18 bases between. The CDR3 has 15 residues. Germline V lookup: CDR1 SNHLY, CDR2 FYNNEI. The CDR3 sequence: CATHQGPWDNSPLHF. The CDR3 region has the DNA TGTGCCACCCATCAGGGCCCGTGGGATAATTCACCCCTCCACTTT. The full variable domain, its missing parts supplied by reference TRBV2 and TRBJ1-6, is EPEVTQTPSHQVTQMGQEVILRCVPISNHLYFYWYRQILGQKVEFLVSFYNNEISEKSEIFDDQFSVERPDGSNFTLKIRSTKLEDSAMYFCATHQGPWDNSPLHFGNGTRLTVT.

This clone came up once. The rearrangement uses TRBV29-1 and TRBJ2-5; 7 bases are shared with TRBD1. The CDR3 length is 15 residues. From germline, CDR1 is SQVTM and CDR2 ANQGSEA. J lost 5 bases, V lost 5 bases, and 14 bases had no gene match. The CDR3 loop reads CSVRPGPGGEETQYF. CDR3 sequence (DNA): TGCAGCGTTCGACCGGGGCCAGGGGGAGAGGAGACCCAGTACTTC.

This chain connects TRBV7-2 to TRBJ2-7; D might be TRBD1 (5 bases). Between the trimmed V and J ends, which lost 8 bases and 3 bases, there was a span of 14 bases. The CDR3 loop spans 13 amino acids. CDR1 is SGHTA, CDR2 FQGNSA, per germline. For the CDR3, the DNA is TGTGCCAGCGGACACGGGTTATACTACGAGCAGTACTTC. It translates to CASGHGLYYEQYF.

The V call is TRBV7-9, the J call TRBJ1-1; D unresolved. Germline V lookup: CDR1 SEHNR, CDR2 FQNEAQ (reference sequence). The CDR3 length is 14 residues. With 0 bases removed from V and 7 bases from J, the gap between germline ends came to 12 bases. The CDR3 sequence: CASSLAAIIVEAFF. Here the CDR3 DNA reads TGTGCCAGCAGCTTAGCGGCGATAATCGTTGAAGCTTTCTTT.

The table lists this clone with a few counts. The chain recombines TRBV7-9 with TRBJ1-1; D unresolved. This CDR3 region has 14 residues. CDR1 and CDR2 (germline): SEHNR, FQNEAQ (reference sequence). Trimming took 8 bases from V and 0 from J, leaving 13 bases between them. The CDR3 nucleotides are TGTGCCAGCCGGAGGCAGAACTTGAACACTGAAGCTTTCTTT. It translates to CASRRQNLNTEAFF.

The CDR3 spells CASSQDGTSGGNEQYF. The CDR3 nucleotides are TGTGCCAGCAGCCAAGACGGGACTAGCGGGGGGAACGAGCAGTACTTC. The chain is built from TRBV4-2 and TRBJ2-7, with 15 positions matching TRBD2. The V gene's germline CDR1 is LGHNA and CDR2 YNFKEQ. The CDR3 has 16 residues. Trimming removed 0 bases from V and 5 bases from J; junction bases left unmatched: 2.

This clone occurred once. The chain carries TRBV5-6 and TRBJ2-7; no reliable D call. V was pared by 8 bases and J by 2 bases, with 14 bases between. Germline V gene lookup returns CDR1 SGHDT and CDR2 YYEEEE. The CDR3 covers 13 residues. CDR3 DNA sequence: TGTGCCAGTATGCGGCTAGTCACCTACGAGCAGTACTTC. Translating gives CASMRLVTYEQYF.

The chain has TRBV14 and TRBJ1-2; D unclear. This CDR3 comprises 13 residues. Germline-derived CDR1 and CDR2 are SGHDN and FVKESK. V gave up 2 bases and J gave up 5 bases, with 9 bases separating them. DNA for the CDR3: TGTGCCAGCAGCCAATTCCCAGCATATGGCTACACCTTC. This encodes CASSQFPAYGYTF.

The chain employs TRBV11-2 and TRBJ1-2; possibly TRBD1 for D (6 bases). The CDR3 covers 17 residues. V lost 1 base and J lost 7, with 22 bases in between. Germline-derived CDR1 and CDR2 are SGHAT and FQNNGV. The CDR3 bases are TGTGCCAGCAGCTTAGCCGGGGTGGGGGCGCAAGGTATTGGCTACACCTTC. Its protein is CASSLAGVGAQGIGYTF.

V usage is TRBV6-5 and J usage is TRBJ2-7; tentatively, D is TRBD1 (5 bases). CDR3 length: 14 amino acids. Trimming shortened V by 4 bases and J by 2 bases, and 12 bases separated the two germline ends. From germline, CDR1 is MNHEY and CDR2 SVGAGI. The chain's CDR3 is CASSFQGGAYEQYF. The CDR3 nucleotides read TGTGCCAGCAGTTTCCAGGGCGGCGCCTACGAGCAGTACTTC.

The chain couples TRBV15 to TRBJ1-2; 9 bases agree with TRBD1. J lost 3 bases, V lost 5 bases, and 16 bases had no gene match. The CDR3 spans 18 residues. Germline V gene data show CDR1 as LNHNV and CDR2 as YYDKDF (reference sequence). As DNA, the CDR3 is TGTGCCACCAGCCCATGGATACCGACAGGGGGGAAAGACTATGGCTACACCTTC. As protein: CATSPWIPTGGKDYGYTF.

This clone was detected only a few times. The CDR3 reads CASSLFGDGYTF. CDR3 DNA: TGCGCCAGCAGCTTGTTTGGGGATGGCTACACCTTC. The chain links TRBV5-1 to TRBJ1-2; D not certain. This CDR3 region has 12 residues. Trimming stripped 1 base from V and 6 bases from J, with 7 bases between. The V gene's germline CDR1 is SGHRS and CDR2 YFSETQ.

The J gene is TRBJ1-2, the V gene TRBV5-4; 7 bases align to TRBD1. CDR3 size: 14 residues. With V trimmed by 3 bases and J by 0 bases, 2 bases remained unmatched. Germline values: CDR1 SGHNT, CDR2 YYREEE (reference sequence). In DNA, the CDR3 is TGTGCCAGCAGCTCGGGACAGACTAACTATGGCTACACCTTC. It yields the protein CASSSGQTNYGYTF. The whole variable domain, filled in from reference TRBV5-4 and TRBJ1-2, reads ETGVTQSPTHLIKTRGQQVTLRCSSQSGHNTVSWYQQALGQGPQFIFQYYREEENGRGNFPPRFSGLQFPNYSSELNVNALELDDSALYLCASSSGQTNYGYTFGSGTRLTVV.

The chain combines TRBV9 with TRBJ2-5, with D maybe TRBD2 (7 bases). V was shortened by 4 bases and J by 1 base, with 17 bases between the two germline ends. The CDR3 spans 16 residues. Germline V gives CDR1 SGDLS, CDR2 YYNGEE. In DNA form, the CDR3 reads TGTGCCAGCAGCACAGTAGGGGGAGGGGTCCAAGAGACCCAGTACTTC. The encoded protein is CASSTVGGGVQETQYF.

The chain links TRBV7-9 to TRBJ2-7; 7 bases agree with TRBD2. Per the germline V gene, CDR1 is SEHNR and CDR2 is FQNEAQ (reference sequence). With V trimmed by 4 bases and J by 7 bases, 1 base remained unmatched. This CDR3 comprises 11 residues. CDR3 coding DNA: TGTGCCAGCAGCTCGCGGGGGGAGCAGTACTTC. It yields the protein CASSSRGEQYF.

The V gene is TRBV5-1, the J gene TRBJ2-7; D remains unclear. CDR3 length equals 12 residues. V was cut by 1 base and J by 5 bases, with 7 bases left in between. In germline, CDR1 is SGHRS, CDR2 YFSETQ. CDR3 nucleotide sequence: TGCGCCAGCAGCTTGCCCAATAACGAGCAGTACTTC. Its protein product is CASSLPNNEQYF.

The chain couples TRBV7-9 to TRBJ1-4; perhaps TRBD1 as D (6 bases). The germline V gene has CDR1 SEHNR and CDR2 FQNEAQ (reference sequence). The CDR3 loop spans 14 amino acids. The germline V and J ends were trimmed by 5 bases and 2 bases, with 9 bases remaining between them. CDR3 sequence: CASSRDRTNEKLFF. The CDR3 DNA sequence: TGTGCCAGCAGCCGTGACAGGACTAATGAAAAACTGTTTTTT.

This chain uses TRBV30 with TRBJ1-1; a possible D gene is TRBD1 (6 bases). Trimming pared 4 bases from V and 4 bases from J, leaving 19 bases between. The CDR3 runs 15 residues. Germline CDR1 GTSNPN, CDR2 SVGIG (reference sequence). CDR3 sequence (DNA): TGTGCCTGGACCCACCAGAACAGGGAGAGCACTGAAGCTTTCTTT. Protein sequence: CAWTHQNRESTEAFF.

The V gene is TRBV2, the J gene TRBJ1-2; D may be TRBD1 (6 bases). Trimming left V 3 bases short and J 2 bases short, with 16 bases between. The germline V gene has CDR1 SNHLY and CDR2 FYNNEI. This CDR3 has 16 amino acids. The CDR3 DNA sequence: TGTGCCAGCAGTGACCCGAAGGACAGCCCCAACTATGGCTACACCTTC. It yields the protein CASSDPKDSPNYGYTF.

This chain links TRBV10-3 with TRBJ2-7, with D perhaps TRBD2 (7 bases). Germline assignment: CDR1 ENHRY and CDR2 SYGVKD. V shed 10 bases and J shed 6 bases, with 19 bases lying between them. This CDR3 has 13 amino acids. The CDR3 sequence: CATAGEGLGEQYF. The CDR3 coding sequence is TGTGCCACTGCAGGGGAGGGGTTAGGCGAGCAGTACTTC.

The rearrangement links TRBV6-6 to TRBJ1-2; D unclear. V was pared by 0 bases and J by 7 bases, with 3 bases between. Germline V gene sequence: CDR1 MNHNY, CDR2 SVGAGI (reference sequence). The CDR3 covers 11 residues. The CDR3 here is CASSYSSGYTF. The CDR3 DNA sequence: TGTGCCAGCAGTTACTCGAGTGGCTACACCTTC.

This chain links TRBV5-1 with TRBJ1-5; D possibly corresponds to TRBD1 (6 bases). V lost 2 bases to trimming and J lost 7 bases, with 13 bases between them. Germline CDR1 is SGHRS and CDR2 is YFSETQ. This CDR3 region has 14 residues. The CDR3 reads CASSFGTGGQPQHF. Here the CDR3 DNA reads TGCGCCAGCAGCTTCGGGACGGGGGGCCAGCCCCAGCATTTT.

This clone showed up just a few times. CDR3 amino acids: CASSLGETEAFF. CDR3 DNA: TGTGCCAGCAGCTTAGGGGAAACTGAAGCTTTCTTT. This chain joins TRBV7-9 and TRBJ1-1; D unresolved. The germline V gene has CDR1 SEHNR and CDR2 FQNEAQ (reference sequence). This CDR3 has 12 residues. With 1 base removed from V and 5 bases from J, the gap between germline ends came to 5 bases.

This clone occurred once. The chain recombines TRBV10-3 with TRBJ2-7; no definite D call. Germline loops: CDR1 ENHRY, CDR2 SYGVKD. The length of the CDR3 is 17 residues. Deletions cut 0 bases from V and 0 bases from J, with 15 bases between. This CDR3 is CAISESSRPVSSYEQYF. CDR3 nucleotides: TGTGCCATCAGTGAGTCGAGCCGGCCGGTGAGCTCCTACGAGCAGTACTTC.

The CDR3 DNA is TGTGCCAGCAGTGTGGTCAGGTCCTCCTACGAGCAGTACTTC. Translation: CASSVVRSSYEQYF. This sequence joins TRBV6-1 and TRBJ2-7; D not resolved. The CDR3 sequence is 14 residues long. V was trimmed by 4 bases and J by 0 bases, leaving 10 bases between them. Germline V CDR1 and CDR2: MNHNS, SASEGT.